These 17 T cell receptor beta chains originate from one sample sequenced in a study of T cells in Graves' hyperthyroidism and ophthalmopathy. Amplification yielded TCR beta CDR3 regions, with RNA transcripts as the source. A set of HTBI primers served as the primers for a first-round RT-PCR of the TCR CDR3. TCRdb redid the calling of the multiplex PCR reads with MiXCR, one entry per CDR3 protein. The repertoire holds 500,000 to 600,000 distinct CDR3 sequences, over 15% seen once, with around a sixth in the top ten. Sequenced: blood. The receptors were gathered from a woman between 18 and 30 years old with Graves' hyperthyroidism.

This chain connects TRBV29-1 to TRBJ2-3; 12 bases fit TRBD2. Trimming took 8 bases from V and 4 from J; bases not matched to a gene: 19. Germline-derived CDR1 and CDR2 are SQVTM and ANQGSEA. This CDR3 contains 18 residues. CDR3 DNA sequence: TGCAGCTTCCGACGGTCGAGACTAGCGGGGGAGGGAGCAGATACGCAGTATTTT. Translating gives CSFRRSRLAGEGADTQYF.

This clonotype was seen at least ten times. The V gene is TRBV7-2, the J gene TRBJ1-6, with D tentatively TRBD1 (6 bases). V lost 5 bases and J 6 bases, leaving 14 bases between the germline ends. Germline V gene data show CDR1 as SGHTA and CDR2 as FQGNSA. The CDR3 spans 15 residues. Here the CDR3 reads CASSLRDTRNSPLHF. For the CDR3, the DNA is TGTGCCAGCAGCCTTCGGGACACGCGTAATTCACCCCTCCACTTT.

The chain has TRBV7-8 and TRBJ2-1; TRBD2 aligns across 7 bases. The J segment lost 15 bases and the V segment lost 3 bases, leaving 11 bases of the junction unmatched. The CDR3 loop spans 13 amino acids. Germline CDR1 and CDR2: SGHVS and FQNEAQ. The CDR3 here is CASSFEAGTLMFF. The CDR3 DNA follows: TGTGCCAGCAGCTTCGAAGCGGGAACTCTTATGTTCTTC.

In regard to this clonotype: With a much larger clone just one base away, this may be a read error. The chain uses TRBV2 and TRBJ1-5; D unresolved. The V gene lost 5 bases and the J gene lost 5 bases, with 13 bases spanning the gap. CDR1 is SNHLY, CDR2 FYNNEI, per germline. This CDR3 comprises 14 residues. Here the CDR3 reads CASSYGRGDQPQHF. The CDR3 DNA is TGTGCCAGCAGTTACGGGCGAGGCGATCAGCCCCAGCATTTT.

In its sample, this clonotype was seen a few times. V is TRBV5-1 and J is TRBJ2-1; 7 nucleotides line up with TRBD2. The germline CDR1 and CDR2 sequences are SGHRS and YFSETQ. CDR3 size: 17 residues. The V segment lost 3 bases and the J segment 6 bases; nucleotides outside the gene matches: 15. The CDR3 here is CASSSPWGGSFGNEQFF. The CDR3 DNA sequence: TGCGCCAGCAGCTCCCCGTGGGGCGGGAGTTTTGGCAATGAGCAGTTCTTC.

This clonotype was seen a handful of times. The chain joins TRBV7-3 to TRBJ1-6; D is uncertain. The V end was cut by 2 bases, the J end by 6 bases, with 11 bases between. The germline CDR1 and CDR2 sequences are SGHTA and FQGTGA. This CDR3 is 15 amino acids long. CDR3 loop: CASSLLGSGNSPLHF. The CDR3 nucleotides are TGTGCCAGCAGCTTATTAGGGTCTGGTAATTCACCCCTCCACTTT.

This clonotype was picked up many times. This chain uses TRBV20-1 with TRBJ1-1, with a possible D match to TRBD1 (5 bases). CDR1 is DFQATT, CDR2 SNEGSKA, per germline (reference sequence). The CDR3 totals 14 residues. Trimming took 3 bases from V and 6 from J, leaving 17 bases between them. DNA of the CDR3: TGCAGTGCTAGCCCACAGGTTGGATTCCCTGAAGCTTTCTTT. Translated, it gives CSASPQVGFPEAFF.

This clonotype was detected ten times or more. The V and J genes are TRBV4-1 and TRBJ2-3; 7 bases align to TRBD1. Germline assignment: CDR1 MGHRA and CDR2 YSYEKL. V shed 3 bases, J shed 4 bases, and the junction held 7 bases outside the gene matches. The CDR3 loop spans 15 amino acids. The CDR3 region has the DNA TGCGCCAGCAGCCAGGACAGGCTATTGGCAGATACGCAGTATTTT. Encoded protein: CASSQDRLLADTQYF.

This clonotype was recorded a few times. The chain carries TRBV5-1 and TRBJ2-5, with D tentatively TRBD2 (6 bases). Germline V gene sequence: CDR1 SGHRS, CDR2 YFSETQ. The V end was cut by 6 bases, the J end by 5 bases, with 20 bases between. The length of the CDR3 is 15 residues. The CDR3 nucleotides read TGCGCCAGCACCCTAATGGGAGGTCGGGAGGAGACCCAGTACTTC. Translation gives CASTLMGGREETQYF.

This clonotype has ten or more counts. The chain has TRBV10-3 and TRBJ1-1; D gene uncertain. Germline values: CDR1 ENHRY, CDR2 SYGVKD. With 4 bases removed from V and 0 bases from J, the gap between germline ends came to 9 bases. The CDR3 is made up of 14 amino acids. The CDR3 spells CAISGVDVNTEAFF. The DNA for the CDR3 is TGTGCCATCAGTGGGGTGGATGTGAACACTGAAGCTTTCTTT.

This clonotype was observed many times. The V and J genes are TRBV7-9 and TRBJ1-1, with TRBD1 identical over 8 bases. This CDR3 comprises 15 residues. The germline V gene has CDR1 SEHNR and CDR2 FQNEAQ (reference sequence). J was trimmed by 8 bases and V by 6 bases; bases with no gene match: 14. CDR3 loop: CASRGLGQAIPEAFF. CDR3 DNA: TGTGCCAGCAGAGGACTGGGACAGGCCATCCCCGAAGCTTTCTTT.

In DNA form, the CDR3 reads TGCGCCAGCAGCTTCGGGACAGGGCGATTACGGACCCAGTACTTC. Amino acids: CASSFGTGRLRTQYF. The rearrangement joins TRBV5-1 to TRBJ2-5; 9 nucleotides match TRBD1. V gave up 2 bases and J gave up 7 bases; unmatched junction bases: 9. The CDR3 covers 15 residues. Germline-derived CDR1 and CDR2 are SGHRS and YFSETQ.

The V call is TRBV20-1, the J call TRBJ2-7; 9 bases map to TRBD1. The CDR3 contains 14 residues. The V segment lost 1 base and the J segment 5 bases; nucleotides outside the gene matches: 6. CDR1 is DFQATT and CDR2 is SNEGSKA in the germline V gene (reference sequence). The CDR3 coding sequence is TGCAGTGCTAGAGGATTGGGACAGGGCGACGAGCAGTACTTC. Amino acid sequence: CSARGLGQGDEQYF.

This clonotype was seen a handful of times. The V and J genes are TRBV10-3 and TRBJ1-4; D unresolved. Trimming cost V 0 bases and J 4 bases, with 9 bases left between them. The CDR3 has 15 amino acids. CDR1 ENHRY and CDR2 SYGVKD come from the germline V gene. The CDR3 DNA is TGTGCCATCAGTGAGTCCGGCAGCTTTAATGAAAAACTGTTTTTT. It translates to CAISESGSFNEKLFF.

This clonotype was seen repeatedly, ten times or more. The chain is built from TRBV12-3 or TRBV12-4 and TRBJ1-5, with D possibly being TRBD1 (5 bases). V lost 3 bases to trimming and J lost 6 bases, with 12 bases between them. The CDR3 is made up of 14 amino acids. The CDR3 DNA reads TGTGCCAGCAGTTTTCGACGGGGGGTTCAGCCCCAGCATTTT. Translated, it gives CASSFRRGVQPQHF.

This clonotype was counted many times. The chain recombines TRBV15 with TRBJ2-1; 10 bases line up with TRBD2. V was clipped by 1 base and J by 6 bases; unmatched bases: 6. Germline CDR1 reads LNHNV; CDR2 reads YYDKDF (reference sequence). This CDR3 region has 16 residues. CDR3 DNA sequence: TGTGCCACCAGCAGAGGTCTAGCGGGGGCCCTCAATGAGCAGTTCTTC. This sequence encodes CATSRGLAGALNEQFF.

This chain joins TRBV18 and TRBJ2-1; 7 bases map to TRBD2. Per germline, CDR1 KGHSH and CDR2 LQKENI. The J segment lost 7 bases and the V segment lost 3 bases, leaving 6 bases of the junction unmatched. This CDR3 comprises 14 residues. CDR3 bases: TGTGCCAGCTCACCGAAGGCGGGAGAGAATGAGCAGTTCTTC. Translated, it gives CASSPKAGENEQFF.